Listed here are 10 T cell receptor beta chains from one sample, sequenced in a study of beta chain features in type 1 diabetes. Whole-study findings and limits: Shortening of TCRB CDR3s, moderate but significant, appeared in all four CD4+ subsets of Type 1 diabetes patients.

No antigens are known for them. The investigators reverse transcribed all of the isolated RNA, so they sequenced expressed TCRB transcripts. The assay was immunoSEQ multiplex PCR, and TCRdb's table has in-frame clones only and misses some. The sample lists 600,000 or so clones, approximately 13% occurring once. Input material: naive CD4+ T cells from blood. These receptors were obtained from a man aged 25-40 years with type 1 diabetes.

CDR3 bases: TGCGCCAGCAGCCAAGTGAGGCAGGGAAATTCACCCCTCCACTTT. Its translation: CASSQVRQGNSPLHF. The gene calls are TRBV4-3 and TRBJ1-6; a possible D gene is TRBD1 (5 bases). Trimming left V 1 base short and J 7 bases short, with 11 bases between. From germline, CDR1 is LGHNA and CDR2 YSLEER. The CDR3 is 15 amino acids.

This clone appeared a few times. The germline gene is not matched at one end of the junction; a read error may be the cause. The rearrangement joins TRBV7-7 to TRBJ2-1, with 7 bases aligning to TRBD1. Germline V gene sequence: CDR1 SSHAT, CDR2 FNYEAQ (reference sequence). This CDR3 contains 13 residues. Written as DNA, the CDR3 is TGTGCTAGCAGCTTAGACAGGGAGAATGAGCAGTTCTTC. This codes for CASSLDRENEQFF.

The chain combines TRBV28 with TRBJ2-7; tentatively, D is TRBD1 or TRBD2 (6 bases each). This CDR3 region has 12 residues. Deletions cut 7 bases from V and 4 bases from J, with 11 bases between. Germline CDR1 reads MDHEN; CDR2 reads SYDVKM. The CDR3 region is CASMGGWYEQYF. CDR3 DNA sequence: TGTGCCAGCATGGGGGGCTGGTACGAGCAGTACTTC.

CDR3 loop: CASRRESMFF. CDR3 coding DNA: TGTGCCAGCAGGCGAGAGTCGATGTTCTTC. The chain combines TRBV28 with TRBJ2-1; D unresolved. Germline V gene sequence: CDR1 MDHEN, CDR2 SYDVKM. CDR3 length equals 10 residues. Trimming stripped 6 bases from V and 15 bases from J, with 12 bases between.

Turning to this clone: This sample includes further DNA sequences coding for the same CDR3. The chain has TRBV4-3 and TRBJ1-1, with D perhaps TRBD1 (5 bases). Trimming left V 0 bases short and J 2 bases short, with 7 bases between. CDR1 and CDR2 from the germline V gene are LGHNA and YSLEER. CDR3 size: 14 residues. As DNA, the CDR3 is TGCGCCAGCAGCCAAGAGAGGGGTAACACTGAAGCTTTCTTT. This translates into CASSQERGNTEAFF.

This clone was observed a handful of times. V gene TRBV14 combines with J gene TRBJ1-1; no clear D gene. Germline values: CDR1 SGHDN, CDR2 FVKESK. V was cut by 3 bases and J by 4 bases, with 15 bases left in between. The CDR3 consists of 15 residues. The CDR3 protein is CASSQLGSVATEAFF. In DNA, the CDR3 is TGTGCCAGCAGCCAGCTCGGGTCCGTGGCCACTGAAGCTTTCTTT.

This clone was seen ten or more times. CDR3 loop: CASSHKTGHNEQFF. The CDR3 coding sequence is TGTGCCAGCAGCCACAAAACGGGACACAATGAGCAGTTCTTC. The chain combines TRBV7-9 with TRBJ2-1; possibly TRBD1 or TRBD2 for D (5 bases each). Trimming cost V 5 bases and J 5 bases, with 13 bases left between them. The germline CDR1 and CDR2 sequences are SEHNR and FQNEAQ (reference sequence). This CDR3 contains 14 residues.

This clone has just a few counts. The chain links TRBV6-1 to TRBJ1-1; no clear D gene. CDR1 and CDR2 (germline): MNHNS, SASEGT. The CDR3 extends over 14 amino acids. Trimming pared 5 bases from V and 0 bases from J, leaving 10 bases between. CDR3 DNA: TGTGCCAGCAGTCCCGATGGGGTGAACACTGAAGCTTTCTTT. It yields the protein CASSPDGVNTEAFF.

The CDR3 loop reads CASSLESRGQPQHF. In DNA, the CDR3 is TGTGCCAGCAGCTTAGAAAGCAGGGGTCAGCCCCAGCATTTT. V gene TRBV7-2 combines with J gene TRBJ1-5; perhaps TRBD1 as D (6 bases). The V and J ends lost 1 base and 6 bases respectively, with 10 bases between them. Per germline, CDR1 SGHTA and CDR2 FQGNSA. The CDR3 length is 14 residues.

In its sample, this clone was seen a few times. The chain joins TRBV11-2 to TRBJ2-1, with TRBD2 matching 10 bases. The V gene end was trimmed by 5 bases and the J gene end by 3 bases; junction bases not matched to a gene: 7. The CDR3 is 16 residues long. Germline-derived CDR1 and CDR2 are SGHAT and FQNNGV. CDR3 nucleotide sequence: TGTGCCAGCAGCCCTCTAGCGGGGGCCGTCTACAATGAGCAGTTCTTC. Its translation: CASSPLAGAVYNEQFF.